These T cell receptor beta chains were read from a single sample in a study of blood T cell repertoires in COVID-19. Profiling relied on immunoSEQ multiplex PCR, and the TCRdb table lists in-frame clones only, not all of them. The sample has 85,000 to 100,000 clones, around nine tenths seen once. Sequencing was performed on peripheral blood. The receptors come from a man in his fifties or sixties with acute or convalescent COVID-19. Both conserved end residues are part of each CDR3. The D gene is left open where the match is weak. Only some rows state a clone size, as once, few, many or a class for expanded clones.

clone size,J gene,V gene,D gene,CDR3 DNA,CDR3 protein
.,TRBJ1-2,TRBV18,.,TGTGCCAGCTCACCATCGGGGGGCCATCGAGATGGCTACACCTTC,CASSPSGGHRDGYTF
.,TRBJ1-1,TRBV5-6,TRBD1,TGTGCCAGCAGTACAAGGGGGCTTCGAGCTTTCTTT,CASSTRGLRAFF
.,TRBJ1-4,TRBV7-6,TRBD1,TGTGCCAGCAGCTTAGCAATCGGCAGGGGGCAATGGGAAAAACTGTTTTTT,CASSLAIGRGQWEKLFF
.,TRBJ1-2,TRBV10-2,TRBD1,TGCGCCAGCAGTGCGAGGACAGGGGTATATGGCTACACCTTC,CASSARTGVYGYTF
few,TRBJ2-1,TRBV9,TRBD2,TGTGCCAGCAGCTTGGGAGCTGGGACTAGCGGGGGAAGCTCCTACAATGAGCAGTTCTTC,CASSLGAGTSGGSSYNEQFF
few,TRBJ2-7,TRBV30,TRBD1,TGTGCCTGGAGTCCAGGGGGCTCCAGCAAGCCTTGGGCCTACGAGCAGTACTTC,CAWSPGGSSKPWAYEQYF
.,TRBJ1-1,TRBV7-6,.,TGTGCCAGCAGCTCGATCTATCAGAACACTGAAGCTTTCTTT,CASSSIYQNTEAFF
.,TRBJ1-2,TRBV5-1,.,TGCGCCAGCAGCTTGGGGGAAGAGGGCTATGGCTACACCTTC,CASSLGEEGYGYTF
.,TRBJ2-3,TRBV2,TRBD1,TGTGCCAGCGGCGGTTGGACAGGGGGCTGGTCAGATACGCAGTATTTT,CASGGWTGGWSDTQYF
.,TRBJ2-1,TRBV7-9,TRBD2,TGTGCCAGCAGCTTGACTAGCGGGGCGAACAATGAGCAGTTCTTC,CASSLTSGANNEQFF
.,TRBJ1-4,TRBV11-2,TRBD1,TGTGCCAGCAGCTTAAGGGGGGTCTTGACAGGGGAGAGTGAAAAACTGTTTTTT,CASSLRGVLTGESEKLFF
.,TRBJ1-2,TRBV5-4,TRBD1,TGTGCCAGCAGCCTGGACAGGGTTGGTGGCTACACCTTC,CASSLDRVGGYTF
.,TRBJ1-4,TRBV30,.,TGTGCCTGGAAACTTAGACAGCGTGACAATGCAACTAATGAAAAACTGTTTTTT,CAWKLRQRDNATNEKLFF
.,TRBJ1-4,TRBV2,.,TGTGCCAGCAGTGGACAGGTTTCGGTGTTTTTT,CASSGQVSVFF
.,TRBJ1-1,TRBV21-1,.,TGTGCCAGCATCCAGGGACAGGGGTGGAACACTGAAGCTTTCTTT,CASIQGQGWNTEAFF
.,TRBJ1-5,TRBV19,.,TGTGCCAGTAGTTCGCCTGACCACACCAGGCCGCCCCAGCATTTT,CASSSPDHTRPPQHF
.,TRBJ1-4,TRBV28,TRBD1,TGTGCCAGCAGCCCCACGGACAGGTTTAATGAAAAACTGTTTTTT,CASSPTDRFNEKLFF
.,TRBJ1-4,TRBV7-9,.,TGTGCCAGCACCCAGACAGTCAAGGGAAAACTGTTTTTT,CASTQTVKGKLFF
.,TRBJ2-7,TRBV6-1,.,TGTGCCAGCAGTGAAGGGGGGCAGGACTACGAGCAGTACTTC,CASSEGGQDYEQYF
.,TRBJ1-1,TRBV30,TRBD1,TGTGCCTGGACTAAGAACAGGGGGCTCGGCACTGAAGCTTTCTTT,CAWTKNRGLGTEAFF
.,TRBJ1-1,TRBV10-3,TRBD1,TGTGCCATCAGTCCTGGGACAGCGAACACTGAAGCTTTCTTT,CAISPGTANTEAFF
.,TRBJ2-7,TRBV12-3/TRBV12-4,TRBD2,TGTGCCAGCAAACGGACTAGCTTCGACGAGCAGTACTTC,CASKRTSFDEQYF
.,TRBJ2-2,TRBV7-2,.,TGTGCCAGCAGCTTAAGTTTGGCAGGGGCCCACACCGGGGAGCTGTTTTTT,CASSLSLAGAHTGELFF
.,TRBJ2-2,TRBV4-2,.,TGTGCCAGCAGCCAGTGGGCCGGACTCCAACGGGACACCGGGGAGCTGTTTTTT,CASSQWAGLQRDTGELFF
.,TRBJ2-5,TRBV7-2,.,TGTGCCAGCAGCTTAGGGGGGGATGTGTGGGAGACCCAGTACTTC,CASSLGGDVWETQYF
.,TRBJ2-7,TRBV11-3,.,TGTGCCAGCAGCTCTGCCGCGGGGAGCGAGCAGTACTTC,CASSSAAGSEQYF
once,TRBJ1-2,TRBV6-6,TRBD1,TGTGCCAGCAGCCGTAGTCTGACAGGGGCGAATGGCTACACCTTC,CASSRSLTGANGYTF
.,TRBJ2-3,TRBV4-2,.,TGTGCCAGCAGCCAACAGGGTGAGGGGCGGGGATTCTTCCCAGATACGCAGTATTTT,CASSQQGEGRGFFPDTQYF
.,TRBJ2-3,TRBV9,.,TGTGCCAGCAGCCATAGGGACACTTACACAGATACGCAGTATTTT,CASSHRDTYTDTQYF
.,TRBJ2-2,TRBV27,.,TGTGCCAGCACTCAAACAGGGAGCGGCACCGGGGAGCTGTTTTTT,CASTQTGSGTGELFF
.,TRBJ2-5,TRBV4-2,TRBD2,TGTGCCAGCAGTCCTAGCGGGGGGACCCGGGAGACCCAGTACTTC,CASSPSGGTRETQYF
.,TRBJ1-1,TRBV12-3/TRBV12-4,TRBD1,TGTGCCAGTCTCCGGACAGGGGGGGGAGAAGCTTTCTTT,CASLRTGGGEAFF
.,TRBJ1-2,TRBV5-8,.,TGTGCCAGCAGCCCCGGACACCGGGGAGGCTATGGCTACACCTTC,CASSPGHRGGYGYTF
.,TRBJ1-1,TRBV18,.,TGTGCCAGCTCAGGGGGACACAAGAACACTGAAGCTTTCTTT,CASSGGHKNTEAFF
.,TRBJ1-1,TRBV18,.,TGTGCCAGCTCACCAGGGGGCGACACTGAAGCTTTCTTT,CASSPGGDTEAFF
.,TRBJ1-1,TRBV5-1,TRBD1,TGCGCCAGCAGCTCTTCGGGACAGGGCTACACTGAAGCTTTCTTT,CASSSSGQGYTEAFF
.,TRBJ2-7,TRBV11-2,.,TGTGCCAGCAGCTTAGAGGGGCCTCTCCAGGACGAGCAGTACTTC,CASSLEGPLQDEQYF
.,TRBJ1-1,TRBV30,.,TGTGCCTGGAGTGCGACCTCTGACAATGCTTTCTTT,CAWSATSDNAFF
.,TRBJ2-1,TRBV5-1,.,TGCGCCAGCAGCTTGGCCGGGCTAGCTTCTTACAATGAGCAGTTCTTC,CASSLAGLASYNEQFF
.,TRBJ2-3,TRBV24-1,.,TGTGCCACCAGTGATTTGAACGGAAACGGGGATACGCAGTATTTT,CATSDLNGNGDTQYF